What follows is one TCR beta chain and its context. Construction of TCR beta libraries relied on iRepertoire HTBI primers and on Arm-PCR targeting CDR3 regions. TCRdb used MiXCR to reprocess the multiplex PCR reads, holding one entry per CDR3 protein. Counted here are 250,000 to 300,000 distinct CDR3 sequences, 22% occurring once; the ten biggest clones make up roughly 56%. Germline lookup yields CDR1 SGDLS and CDR2 YYNGEE. Trimming stripped 5 bases from V and 4 bases from J, with 18 bases between. The length of the CDR3 is 15 residues. Described time point: persistent/refractory GD, antithyroid drugs over 5 years with positive TRAb. After RNA was extracted from PBMCs, the TCR library was made from it. The sample originates from a study of regulatory T cells in long-lasting Graves disease.

Sequences were derived from peripheral blood mononuclear cells (PBMCs), sampled when the disease was refractory, from a patient treated with antithyroid drugs. The J gene is TRBJ1-1, the V gene TRBV9; D possibly corresponds to TRBD1 (5 bases). The origin of this receptor is a female donor with Graves disease. The CDR3 coding sequence is TGTGCCAGCAGGCCGGGGGGGAACGGAGGCACTGAAGCTTTCTTT. This codes for CASRPGGNGGTEAFF.